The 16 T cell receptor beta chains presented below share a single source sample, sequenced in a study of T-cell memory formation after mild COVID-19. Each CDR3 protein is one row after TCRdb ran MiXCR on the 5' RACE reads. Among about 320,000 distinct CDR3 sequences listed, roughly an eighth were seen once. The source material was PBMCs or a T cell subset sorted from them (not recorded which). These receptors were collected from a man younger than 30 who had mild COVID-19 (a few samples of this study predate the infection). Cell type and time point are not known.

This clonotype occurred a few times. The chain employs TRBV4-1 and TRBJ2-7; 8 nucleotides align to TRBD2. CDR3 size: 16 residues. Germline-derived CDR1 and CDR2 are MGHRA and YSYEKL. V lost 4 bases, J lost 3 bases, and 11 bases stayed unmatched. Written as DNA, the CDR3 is TGCGCCAGCAGCCGAGCGGGGGCTGGGGTGCTCTACGAGCAGTACTTC. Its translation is CASSRAGAGVLYEQYF.

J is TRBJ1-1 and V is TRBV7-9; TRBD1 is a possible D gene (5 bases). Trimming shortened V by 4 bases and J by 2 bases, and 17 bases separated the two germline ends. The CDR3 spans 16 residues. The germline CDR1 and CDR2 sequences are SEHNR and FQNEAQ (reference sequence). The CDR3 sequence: CASSSIRGYGNTEAFF. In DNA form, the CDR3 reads TGTGCCAGCAGCTCTATTAGGGGCTACGGAAACACTGAAGCTTTCTTT.

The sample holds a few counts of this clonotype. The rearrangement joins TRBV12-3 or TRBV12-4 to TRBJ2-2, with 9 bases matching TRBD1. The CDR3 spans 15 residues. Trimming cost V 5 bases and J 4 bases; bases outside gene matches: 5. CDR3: CASSTPDRGTGELFF. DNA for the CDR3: TGTGCCAGCAGTACCCCGGACAGGGGCACCGGGGAGCTGTTTTTT.

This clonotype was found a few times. The CDR3 is CASSYTPGLQETQYF. The CDR3 DNA is TGTGCCAGCAGTTATACACCGGGACTGCAAGAGACCCAGTACTTC. The rearrangement uses TRBV5-5 and TRBJ2-5; tentative D call: TRBD2 (6 bases). The CDR3 is 15 residues long. From germline, CDR1 is SGHKS and CDR2 YYEKEE (reference sequence). With 5 bases removed from V and 2 bases from J, the gap between germline ends came to 16 bases.

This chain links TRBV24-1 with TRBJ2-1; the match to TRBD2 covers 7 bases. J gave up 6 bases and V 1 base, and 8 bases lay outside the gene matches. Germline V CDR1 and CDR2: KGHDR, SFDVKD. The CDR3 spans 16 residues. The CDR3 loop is CATSDFGGGPRNEQFF. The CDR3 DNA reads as TGTGCCACCAGTGATTTCGGGGGAGGGCCTCGCAATGAGCAGTTCTTC.

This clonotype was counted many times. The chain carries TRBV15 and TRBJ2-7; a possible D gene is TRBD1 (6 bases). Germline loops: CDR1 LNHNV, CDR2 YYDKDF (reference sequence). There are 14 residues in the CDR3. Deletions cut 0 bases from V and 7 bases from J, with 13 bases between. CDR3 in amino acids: CATSRETGWREQYV. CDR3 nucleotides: TGTGCCACCAGCAGAGAAACAGGGTGGCGAGAGCAGTACGTC.

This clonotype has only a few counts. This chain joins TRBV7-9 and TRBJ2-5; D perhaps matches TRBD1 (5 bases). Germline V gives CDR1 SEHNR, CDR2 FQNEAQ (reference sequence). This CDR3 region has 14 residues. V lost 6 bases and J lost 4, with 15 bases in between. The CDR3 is CASSSSRTLETQYF. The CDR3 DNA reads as TGTGCCAGCAGTTCCTCCCGGACACTAGAGACCCAGTACTTC.

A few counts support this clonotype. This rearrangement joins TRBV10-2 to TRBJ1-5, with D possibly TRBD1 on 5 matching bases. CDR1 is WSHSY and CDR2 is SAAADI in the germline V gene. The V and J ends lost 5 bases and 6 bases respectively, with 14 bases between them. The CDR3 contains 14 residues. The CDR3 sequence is CASSSSRVSQPQHF. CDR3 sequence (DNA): TGCGCCAGCAGTTCCTCCAGGGTGTCTCAGCCCCAGCATTTT.

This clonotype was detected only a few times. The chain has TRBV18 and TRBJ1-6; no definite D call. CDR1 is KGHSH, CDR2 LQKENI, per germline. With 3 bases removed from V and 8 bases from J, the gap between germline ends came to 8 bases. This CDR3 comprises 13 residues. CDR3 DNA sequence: TGTGCCAGCTCACCGGACGGAGATTCACCCCTCCACTTT. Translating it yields CASSPDGDSPLHF.

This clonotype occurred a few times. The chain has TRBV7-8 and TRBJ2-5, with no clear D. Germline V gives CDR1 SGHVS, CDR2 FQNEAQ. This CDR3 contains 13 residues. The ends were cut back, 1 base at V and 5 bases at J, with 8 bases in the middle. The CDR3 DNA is TGTGCCAGCAGCTTAGGGTGGCGGGAGACCCAGTACTTC. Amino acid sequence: CASSLGWRETQYF.

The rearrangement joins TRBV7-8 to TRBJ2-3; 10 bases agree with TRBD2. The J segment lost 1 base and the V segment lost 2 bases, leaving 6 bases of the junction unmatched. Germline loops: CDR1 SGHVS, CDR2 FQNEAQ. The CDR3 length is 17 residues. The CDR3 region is CASSLRLAGARTDTQYF. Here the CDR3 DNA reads TGTGCCAGCAGCTTACGGCTAGCGGGAGCCCGCACAGATACGCAGTATTTT.

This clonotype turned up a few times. Here the CDR3 reads CASSQEVSLNYGYTF. In nucleotides, the CDR3 is TGCGCCAGCAGCCAAGAGGTCTCACTGAACTATGGCTACACCTTC. The V and J genes are TRBV4-3 and TRBJ1-2; D unresolved. V lost 0 bases to trimming and J lost 2 bases, with 10 bases between them. The germline gives CDR1 LGHNA, CDR2 YSLEER. The CDR3 spans 15 residues.

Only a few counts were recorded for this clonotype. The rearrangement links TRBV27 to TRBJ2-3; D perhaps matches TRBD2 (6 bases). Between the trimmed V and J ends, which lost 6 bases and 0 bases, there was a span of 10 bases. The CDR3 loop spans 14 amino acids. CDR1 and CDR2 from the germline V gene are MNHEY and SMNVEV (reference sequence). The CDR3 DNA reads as TGTGCCAGCAGCCAAACTAGCAGCACAGATACGCAGTATTTT. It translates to CASSQTSSTDTQYF.

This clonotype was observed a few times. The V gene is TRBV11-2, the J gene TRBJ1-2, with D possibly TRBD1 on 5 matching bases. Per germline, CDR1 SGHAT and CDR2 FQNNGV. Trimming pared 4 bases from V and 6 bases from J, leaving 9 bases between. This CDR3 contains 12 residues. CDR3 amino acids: CASSYTGDGYTF. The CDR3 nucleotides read TGTGCCAGCAGCTATACAGGAGATGGCTACACCTTC.

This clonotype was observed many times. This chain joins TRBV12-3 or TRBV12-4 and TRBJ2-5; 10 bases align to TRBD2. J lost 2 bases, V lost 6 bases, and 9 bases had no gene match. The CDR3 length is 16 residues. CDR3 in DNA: TGTGCCAGCAGCTGGACTAGCGGAACGATACAAGAGACCCAGTACTTC. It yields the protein CASSWTSGTIQETQYF.

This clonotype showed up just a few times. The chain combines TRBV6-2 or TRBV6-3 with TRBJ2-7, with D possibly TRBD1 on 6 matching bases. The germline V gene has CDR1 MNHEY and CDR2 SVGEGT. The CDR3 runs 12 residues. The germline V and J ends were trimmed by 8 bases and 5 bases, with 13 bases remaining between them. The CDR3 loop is CASADRTHEQYV. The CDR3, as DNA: TGTGCCAGCGCAGACAGGACCCACGAGCAGTACGTC.